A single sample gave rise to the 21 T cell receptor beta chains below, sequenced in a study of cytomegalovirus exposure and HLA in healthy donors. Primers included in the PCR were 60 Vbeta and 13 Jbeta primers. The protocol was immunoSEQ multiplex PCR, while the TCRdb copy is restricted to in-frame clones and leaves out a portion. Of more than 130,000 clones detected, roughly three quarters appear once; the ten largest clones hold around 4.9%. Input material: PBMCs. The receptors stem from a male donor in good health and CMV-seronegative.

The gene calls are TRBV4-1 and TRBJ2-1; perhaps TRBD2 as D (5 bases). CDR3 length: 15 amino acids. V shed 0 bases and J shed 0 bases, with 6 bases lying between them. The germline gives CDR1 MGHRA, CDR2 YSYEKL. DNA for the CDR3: TGCGCCAGCAGCCAAGAGGGGAGCTCCTACAATGAGCAGTTCTTC. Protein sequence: CASSQEGSSYNEQFF.

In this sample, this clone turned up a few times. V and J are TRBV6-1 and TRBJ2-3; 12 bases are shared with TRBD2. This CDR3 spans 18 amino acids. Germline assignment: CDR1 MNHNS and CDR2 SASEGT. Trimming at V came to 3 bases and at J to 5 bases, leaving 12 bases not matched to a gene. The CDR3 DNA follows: TGTGCCAGCAGTGACCAACTCCCTAGCGGGGGGGCGATAGATACGCAGTATTTT. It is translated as CASSDQLPSGGAIDTQYF.

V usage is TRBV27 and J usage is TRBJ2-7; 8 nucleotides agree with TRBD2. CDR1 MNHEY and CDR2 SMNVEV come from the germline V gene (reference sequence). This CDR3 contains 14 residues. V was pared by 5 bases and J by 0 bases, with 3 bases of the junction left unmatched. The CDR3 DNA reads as TGTGCCAGCAGTGTAGCGGGGAGCTCCTACGAGCAGTACTTC. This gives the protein CASSVAGSSYEQYF.

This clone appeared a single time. The CDR3 region is CASTRTGTDTQYF. In DNA form, the CDR3 reads TGTGCCAGTACCAGGACAGGCACAGATACGCAGTATTTT. The V and J genes are TRBV19 and TRBJ2-3; TRBD1 might be the D (6 bases). CDR1 is LNHDA, CDR2 SQIVND, per germline (reference sequence). Trimming removed 7 bases at V and 1 base at J, with 9 bases between. CDR3 length: 13 residues.

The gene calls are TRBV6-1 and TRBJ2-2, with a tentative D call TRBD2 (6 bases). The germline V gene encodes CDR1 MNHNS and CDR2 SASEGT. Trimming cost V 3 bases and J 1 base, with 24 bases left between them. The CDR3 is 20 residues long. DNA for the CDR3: TGTGCCAGCAGTGACGCCATGCAAGGGAGGTATTATCTGAACACCGGGGAGCTGTTTTTT. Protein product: CASSDAMQGRYYLNTGELFF.

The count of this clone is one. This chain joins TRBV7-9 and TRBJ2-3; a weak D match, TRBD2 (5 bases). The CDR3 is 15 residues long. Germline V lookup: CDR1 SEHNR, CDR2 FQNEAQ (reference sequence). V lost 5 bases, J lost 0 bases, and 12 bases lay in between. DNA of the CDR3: TGTGCCAGCAGCCCCCCCGGGGTGAGCACAGATACGCAGTATTTT. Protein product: CASSPPGVSTDTQYF.

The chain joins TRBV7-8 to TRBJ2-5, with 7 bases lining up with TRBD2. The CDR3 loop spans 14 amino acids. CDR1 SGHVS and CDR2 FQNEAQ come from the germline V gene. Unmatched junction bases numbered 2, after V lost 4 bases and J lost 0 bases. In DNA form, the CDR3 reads TGTGCCAGCAGCTCGGGACTACACCAAGAGACCCAGTACTTC. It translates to CASSSGLHQETQYF.

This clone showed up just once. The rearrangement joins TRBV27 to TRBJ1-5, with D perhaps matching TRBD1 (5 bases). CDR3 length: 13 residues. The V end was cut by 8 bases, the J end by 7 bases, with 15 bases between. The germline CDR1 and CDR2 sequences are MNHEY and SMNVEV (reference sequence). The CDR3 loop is CASGGVKLQPQHF. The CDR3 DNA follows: TGTGCCAGCGGGGGGGTCAAGCTGCAGCCCCAGCATTTT.

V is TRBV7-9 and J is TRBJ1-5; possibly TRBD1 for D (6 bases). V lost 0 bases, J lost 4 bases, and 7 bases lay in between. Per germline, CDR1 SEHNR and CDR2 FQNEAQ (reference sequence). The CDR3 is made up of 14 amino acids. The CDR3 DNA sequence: TGTGCCAGCAGCTTAGCAGGACAGAATCAGCCCCAGCATTTT. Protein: CASSLAGQNQPQHF.

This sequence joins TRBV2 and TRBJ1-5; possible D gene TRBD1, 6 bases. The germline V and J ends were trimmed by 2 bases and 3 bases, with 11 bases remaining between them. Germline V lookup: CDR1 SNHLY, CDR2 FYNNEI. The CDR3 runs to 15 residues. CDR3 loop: CASSEIAGVNQPQHF. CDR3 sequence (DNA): TGTGCCAGCAGTGAAATTGCAGGGGTCAATCAGCCCCAGCATTTT.

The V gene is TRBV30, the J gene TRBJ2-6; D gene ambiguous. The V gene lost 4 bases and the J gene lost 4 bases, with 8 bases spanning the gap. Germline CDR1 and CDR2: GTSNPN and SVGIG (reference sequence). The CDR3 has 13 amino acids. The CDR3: CAWTLPGANVLTF. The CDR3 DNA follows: TGTGCCTGGACTCTACCGGGGGCCAACGTCCTGACTTTC.

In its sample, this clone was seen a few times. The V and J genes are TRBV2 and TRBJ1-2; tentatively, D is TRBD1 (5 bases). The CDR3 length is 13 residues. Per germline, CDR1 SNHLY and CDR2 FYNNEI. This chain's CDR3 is CATTALDNYGYTF. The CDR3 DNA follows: TGTGCTACGACAGCTTTAGATAACTATGGCTACACCTTC.

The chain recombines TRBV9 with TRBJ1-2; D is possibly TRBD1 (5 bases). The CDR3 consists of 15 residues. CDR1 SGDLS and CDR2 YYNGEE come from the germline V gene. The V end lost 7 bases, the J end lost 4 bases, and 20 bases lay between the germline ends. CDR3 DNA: TGTGCCAGCGGTGGCTGGGTGGACAAGGGCTATGGCTACACCTTC. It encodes CASGGWVDKGYGYTF.

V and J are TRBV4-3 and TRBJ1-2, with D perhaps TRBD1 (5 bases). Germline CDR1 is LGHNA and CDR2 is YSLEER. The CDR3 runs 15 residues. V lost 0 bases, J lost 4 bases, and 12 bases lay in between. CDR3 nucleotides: TGCGCCAGCAGCCAAGATTTCAGGGTCGGCTATGGCTACACCTTC. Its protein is CASSQDFRVGYGYTF.

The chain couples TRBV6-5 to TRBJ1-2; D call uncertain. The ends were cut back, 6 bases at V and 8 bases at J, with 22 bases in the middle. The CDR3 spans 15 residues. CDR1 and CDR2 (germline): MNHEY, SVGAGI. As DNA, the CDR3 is TGTGCCAGCAGAACACTCTCGGGAGCTTTGGGGGGCTACACCTTC. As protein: CASRTLSGALGGYTF.

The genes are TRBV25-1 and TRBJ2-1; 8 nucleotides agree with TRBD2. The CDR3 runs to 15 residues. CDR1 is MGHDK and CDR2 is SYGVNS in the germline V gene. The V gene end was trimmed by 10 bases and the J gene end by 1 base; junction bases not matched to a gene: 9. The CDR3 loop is CATVPRGGSYNEQFF. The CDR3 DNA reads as TGTGCCACCGTTCCCCGGGGGGGATCCTACAATGAGCAGTTCTTC.

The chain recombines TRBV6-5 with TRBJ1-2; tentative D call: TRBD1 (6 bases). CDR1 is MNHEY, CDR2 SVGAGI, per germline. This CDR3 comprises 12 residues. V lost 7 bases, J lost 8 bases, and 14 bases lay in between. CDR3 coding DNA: TGTGCCAGCATAACGAGGGGACACGGCTACACCTTC. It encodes CASITRGHGYTF.

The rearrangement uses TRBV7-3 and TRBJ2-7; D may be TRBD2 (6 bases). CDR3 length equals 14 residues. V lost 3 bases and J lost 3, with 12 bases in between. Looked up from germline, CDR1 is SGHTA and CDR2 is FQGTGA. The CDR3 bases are TGTGCCAGCAGCTTGGGTCCAGCGGGCTACGAGCAGTACTTC. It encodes CASSLGPAGYEQYF.

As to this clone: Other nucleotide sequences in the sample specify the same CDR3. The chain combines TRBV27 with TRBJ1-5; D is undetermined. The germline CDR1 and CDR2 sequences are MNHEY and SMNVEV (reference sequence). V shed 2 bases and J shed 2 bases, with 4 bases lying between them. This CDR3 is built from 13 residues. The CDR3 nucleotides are TGTGCCAGCAGTTTACGGGGCAATCAGCCCCAGCATTTT. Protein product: CASSLRGNQPQHF.

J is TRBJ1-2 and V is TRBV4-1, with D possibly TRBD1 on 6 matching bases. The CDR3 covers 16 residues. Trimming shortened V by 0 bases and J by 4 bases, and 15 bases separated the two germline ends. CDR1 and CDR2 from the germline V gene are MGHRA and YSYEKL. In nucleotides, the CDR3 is TGCGCCAGCAGCCAAGAGGGGGCGGGTGCGGGCTATGGCTACACCTTC. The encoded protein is CASSQEGAGAGYGYTF.

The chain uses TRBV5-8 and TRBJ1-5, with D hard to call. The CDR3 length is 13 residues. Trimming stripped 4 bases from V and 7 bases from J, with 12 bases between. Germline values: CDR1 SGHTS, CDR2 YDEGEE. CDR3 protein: CASSQAPRQPQHF. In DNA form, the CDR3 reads TGTGCCAGCAGCCAGGCCCCCCGGCAGCCCCAGCATTTT.